This is a list of T cell receptor beta chains from one sample in a study of T cells in Graves' hyperthyroidism and ophthalmopathy. Each CDR3 protein is one row after TCRdb ran MiXCR on the multiplex PCR reads. The sample records 400,000 to 500,000 distinct CDR3 sequences, roughly 14% being singletons. The sample taken for sequencing was blood. The receptor set was obtained from a young man with Graves' ophthalmopathy. Each CDR3 is given with its conserved first and last residue. Fields, in order: V gene, clone size, D gene, J gene, CDR3 DNA, CDR3 protein. The D gene is left open where the match is weak. Size values are once, few and many counts, or a class for expanded clones, and some rows have none.

V gene: TRBV9
clone size: .
D gene: TRBD2
J gene: TRBJ2-5
CDR3 DNA: TGTGCCAGCAGCGTAGAGGCGGGGGGCTGGGGGGAGACCCAGTACTTC
CDR3 protein: CASSVEAGGWGETQYF

V gene: TRBV4-2
clone size: .
D gene: .
J gene: TRBJ2-3
CDR3 DNA: TGTGCCAGCAGCCAAGGGTTAGAGGCAGATACGCAGTATTTT
CDR3 protein: CASSQGLEADTQYF

V gene: TRBV5-6
clone size: many
D gene: TRBD1
J gene: TRBJ2-1
CDR3 DNA: TGTGCCAGCACCCCGGGACAGAATTACAATGAGCAGTTCTTC
CDR3 protein: CASTPGQNYNEQFF

V gene: TRBV30
clone size: .
D gene: .
J gene: TRBJ2-6
CDR3 DNA: TGTGCCTGGTCACCGGGGGCTGGGGCCAACGTCCTGACTTTC
CDR3 protein: CAWSPGAGANVLTF

V gene: TRBV27
clone size: many
D gene: .
J gene: TRBJ2-5
CDR3 DNA: TGTGCCAGCAGTTTAGGGGGACCGAGGACCCAGTACTTC
CDR3 protein: CASSLGGPRTQYF

V gene: TRBV9
clone size: few
D gene: TRBD2
J gene: TRBJ2-1
CDR3 DNA: TGTGCCAGCAGCGGAGGGGTGGGACTAGCGGGAGGGCCGGATGAGCAGTTCTTC
CDR3 protein: CASSGGVGLAGGPDEQFF

V gene: TRBV18
clone size: .
D gene: .
J gene: TRBJ2-3
CDR3 DNA: TGTGCCAGCTCCCGTACAGGGAATGGGGCAGATACGCAGTATTTT
CDR3 protein: CASSRTGNGADTQYF

V gene: TRBV24-1
clone size: .
D gene: .
J gene: TRBJ2-1
CDR3 DNA: TGTGCCACCAGTGATTCCCCTAGCTACAATGAGCAGTTCTTC
CDR3 protein: CATSDSPSYNEQFF

V gene: TRBV6-1
clone size: many
D gene: .
J gene: TRBJ1-1
CDR3 DNA: TGTGCCAGCAGTGAAATGGCAGGGGAATTGGCCACTGAAGCTTTCTTT
CDR3 protein: CASSEMAGELATEAFF

V gene: TRBV3-1
clone size: many
D gene: .
J gene: TRBJ2-2
CDR3 DNA: TGTGCCAGCAGCCAAATTAGCGCCTCCGGGGAGCTGTTTTTT
CDR3 protein: CASSQISASGELFF

V gene: TRBV6-1
clone size: .
D gene: TRBD1
J gene: TRBJ1-4
CDR3 DNA: TGTGTCAGCAGGGGGACAGGGGGTGAAAAACTGTTTTTT
CDR3 protein: CVSRGTGGEKLFF

V gene: TRBV6-6
clone size: few
D gene: .
J gene: TRBJ2-3
CDR3 DNA: TGTGCCAGCAGTTACTCGCCTAGCGGCACAGATACGCAGTATTTT
CDR3 protein: CASSYSPSGTDTQYF

V gene: TRBV29-1
clone size: few
D gene: .
J gene: TRBJ1-4
CDR3 DNA: TGCAGCGTCGGGACCCCAAACGAAAAACTGTTTTTT
CDR3 protein: CSVGTPNEKLFF

V gene: TRBV30
clone size: few
D gene: .
J gene: TRBJ1-5
CDR3 DNA: TGTGCCTGGAGTATCAAGGGCAATCAGCCCCAGCATTTT
CDR3 protein: CAWSIKGNQPQHF

V gene: TRBV6-1
clone size: many
D gene: TRBD2
J gene: TRBJ2-7
CDR3 DNA: TGTGCCAGCAGTGTCGAAGGACTAGCGGCCTACGAGCAGTACTTC
CDR3 protein: CASSVEGLAAYEQYF

V gene: TRBV15
clone size: .
D gene: TRBD1
J gene: TRBJ1-6
CDR3 DNA: TGTGCCACCAGCAGAGATCACCAGGGGGCCCTCCTCCACTTT
CDR3 protein: CATSRDHQGALLHF

V gene: TRBV3-1
clone size: many
D gene: .
J gene: TRBJ2-1
CDR3 DNA: TGTGCCAGCAGCCAAGATGACAATGAGCAGTTCTTC
CDR3 protein: CASSQDDNEQFF

V gene: TRBV2
clone size: many
D gene: TRBD1
J gene: TRBJ1-1
CDR3 DNA: TGTGCCGGAGGGGGGACAGTAAACACTGAAGCTTTCTTT
CDR3 protein: CAGGGTVNTEAFF

V gene: TRBV20-1
clone size: many
D gene: .
J gene: TRBJ2-7
CDR3 DNA: TGCAGTGCCGCCCCGGGGGGCTACTCCTACGAGCAGTACTTC
CDR3 protein: CSAAPGGYSYEQYF

V gene: TRBV5-1
clone size: many
D gene: .
J gene: TRBJ2-3
CDR3 DNA: TGCGCCAGCAGCTTGGGTCAGGGTCGAGGAGATACGCAGTATTTT
CDR3 protein: CASSLGQGRGDTQYF

V gene: TRBV24-1
clone size: many
D gene: TRBD1
J gene: TRBJ2-2
CDR3 DNA: TGTGCCACCAGTGACTCCGACAGGGACACCGGGGAGCTGTTTTTT
CDR3 protein: CATSDSDRDTGELFF

V gene: TRBV2
clone size: many
D gene: TRBD2
J gene: TRBJ2-7
CDR3 DNA: TGTGCCAGCAGTGCAGCGGGGGGAACCTACGAGCAGTACTTC
CDR3 protein: CASSAAGGTYEQYF

V gene: TRBV6-1
clone size: many
D gene: .
J gene: TRBJ2-7
CDR3 DNA: TGTGCCAGCAGTTCTGTAGTCGCCTTGAGCTCCTACGAGCAGTACTTC
CDR3 protein: CASSSVVALSSYEQYF

V gene: TRBV30
clone size: many
D gene: TRBD2
J gene: TRBJ2-1
CDR3 DNA: TGTGCGTGTTGGCGGGAGGGGGCCTACAATGAGCAGTTCTTC
CDR3 protein: CACWREGAYNEQFF

V gene: TRBV6-1
clone size: few
D gene: .
J gene: TRBJ2-7
CDR3 DNA: TGTGCCAGCGCTCCCTCGGGGACATTCTACGAGCAGTACTTC
CDR3 protein: CASAPSGTFYEQYF

V gene: TRBV6-1
clone size: many
D gene: .
J gene: TRBJ2-3
CDR3 DNA: TGTGCCAGCAGCCCTTGGGGCACAGATACGCAGTATTTT
CDR3 protein: CASSPWGTDTQYF

V gene: TRBV20-1
clone size: few
D gene: .
J gene: TRBJ1-2
CDR3 DNA: TGCAGTGCTAGTCAGACGTTGATTGGCTACACCTTC
CDR3 protein: CSASQTLIGYTF

V gene: TRBV5-1
clone size: many
D gene: .
J gene: TRBJ1-5
CDR3 DNA: TGCGCCAGCAGCACGGACGGAGGGGATGGCAATCAGCCCCAGCATTTT
CDR3 protein: CASSTDGGDGNQPQHF

V gene: TRBV5-1
clone size: many
D gene: .
J gene: TRBJ2-3
CDR3 DNA: TGCGCCAGCAGCTTTGTAGGGACTAGCACAGATACGCAGTATTTT
CDR3 protein: CASSFVGTSTDTQYF

V gene: TRBV14
clone size: many
D gene: .
J gene: TRBJ2-2
CDR3 DNA: TGTGCCAGCAGCCACCTCTTCCAGCCCGGGGAGCTGTTTTTT
CDR3 protein: CASSHLFQPGELFF

V gene: TRBV4-2
clone size: .
D gene: .
J gene: TRBJ2-1
CDR3 DNA: TGTGCCAGCAGCCAAGTTCCCACGGGCTCCTACAATGAGCAGTTCTTC
CDR3 protein: CASSQVPTGSYNEQFF

V gene: TRBV6-1
clone size: many
D gene: TRBD1
J gene: TRBJ2-5
CDR3 DNA: TGTGCCAGCAGTTCCGAGAGTAGCGGGACAGGGGGCGCCGAGACCCAGTACTTC
CDR3 protein: CASSSESSGTGGAETQYF

V gene: TRBV29-1
clone size: few
D gene: .
J gene: TRBJ1-3
CDR3 DNA: TGCAGCGTAAAGACGGAGGTCTCTGGAAACACCATATATTTT
CDR3 protein: CSVKTEVSGNTIYF

V gene: TRBV7-8
clone size: .
D gene: TRBD1
J gene: TRBJ2-1
CDR3 DNA: TGTGCCAGCAGCTTAAGCCTGACAGGGGGTGAGCAGTTCTTC
CDR3 protein: CASSLSLTGGEQFF

V gene: TRBV6-1
clone size: .
D gene: .
J gene: TRBJ1-4
CDR3 DNA: TGTGCCAGCACCAGCCAATGGCCTGCAACTAATGAAAAACTGTTTTTT
CDR3 protein: CASTSQWPATNEKLFF

V gene: TRBV5-1
clone size: many
D gene: .
J gene: TRBJ2-1
CDR3 DNA: TGCGCCAGCAGCTTGGTTCGGCTGAGCTCCTACAATGAGCAGTTCTTC
CDR3 protein: CASSLVRLSSYNEQFF

V gene: TRBV11-3
clone size: many
D gene: .
J gene: TRBJ2-1
CDR3 DNA: TGTGCCAGCAGCTTAGGTGGGTACTCTGCCTACAATGAGCAGTTCTTC
CDR3 protein: CASSLGGYSAYNEQFF

V gene: TRBV10-1
clone size: few
D gene: TRBD1
J gene: TRBJ1-2
CDR3 DNA: TGCGCCAGCAGTGGAGGACAGGGGCGAATTGGAACTACTAACTATGGCTACACCTTC
CDR3 protein: CASSGGQGRIGTTNYGYTF

V gene: TRBV10-2
clone size: .
D gene: TRBD2
J gene: TRBJ2-3
CDR3 DNA: TGCGCCAGCAGACAACTAGCGCCTTGGCCAGATACGCAGTATTTT
CDR3 protein: CASRQLAPWPDTQYF

V gene: TRBV6-1
clone size: many
D gene: TRBD1
J gene: TRBJ2-1
CDR3 DNA: TGTGCCAGCAGCAACAGGGGAGCGAGCTCCTACAATGAGCAGTTCTTC
CDR3 protein: CASSNRGASSYNEQFF

V gene: TRBV7-3
clone size: few
D gene: .
J gene: TRBJ2-2
CDR3 DNA: TGTGCCAGCAGCCCCTTTGGGAGTAGCGGCCAAACGAACACCGGGGAGCTGTTTTTT
CDR3 protein: CASSPFGSSGQTNTGELFF

V gene: TRBV10-1
clone size: .
D gene: TRBD2
J gene: TRBJ2-1
CDR3 DNA: TGCGCCAGCACGACGACTGATCCAGCGGGATACAATGAGCAGTTCTTC
CDR3 protein: CASTTTDPAGYNEQFF

V gene: TRBV5-5
clone size: many
D gene: TRBD2
J gene: TRBJ2-5
CDR3 DNA: TGTGCCAGCAGCTTGTGGGGGGGGCAAGAGACCCAGTACTTC
CDR3 protein: CASSLWGGQETQYF

V gene: TRBV5-1
clone size: few
D gene: TRBD1
J gene: TRBJ2-7
CDR3 DNA: TGCGCCAGCAGCTTGGGGACAGGGCAATACGAGCAGTACTTC
CDR3 protein: CASSLGTGQYEQYF

V gene: TRBV5-8
clone size: many
D gene: .
J gene: TRBJ2-5
CDR3 DNA: TGTGCCAGCAGCCCATCCTCCGGCCCCCAAGAGACCCAGTACTTC
CDR3 protein: CASSPSSGPQETQYF

V gene: TRBV6-5
clone size: many
D gene: TRBD2
J gene: TRBJ2-5
CDR3 DNA: TGTGCCAGCAGTTACCGGGGGGGGGTTGCGACCCAGTACTTC
CDR3 protein: CASSYRGGVATQYF

V gene: TRBV7-9
clone size: few
D gene: TRBD1
J gene: TRBJ1-1
CDR3 DNA: TGTGCCAGCAGCCCCGGACAGGGTGGATGGGGGGACACTGAAGCTTTCTTT
CDR3 protein: CASSPGQGGWGDTEAFF

V gene: TRBV7-2
clone size: many
D gene: .
J gene: TRBJ2-1
CDR3 DNA: TGTACCAGCAGCTTAGCACCCGCAGGCTCCTACAATGAGCAGTTCTTC
CDR3 protein: CTSSLAPAGSYNEQFF

V gene: TRBV3-1
clone size: many
D gene: .
J gene: TRBJ2-7
CDR3 DNA: TGTGCCAGCAGCCTCTACTCGAGGGGACACCGCTACGAGCAGTACTTC
CDR3 protein: CASSLYSRGHRYEQYF

V gene: TRBV5-1
clone size: .
D gene: .
J gene: TRBJ2-5
CDR3 DNA: TGCGCCAGCAGCTTGTCGGTTGGGTTAGAGACCCAGTACTTC
CDR3 protein: CASSLSVGLETQYF

V gene: TRBV7-9
clone size: many
D gene: .
J gene: TRBJ2-1
CDR3 DNA: TGTGCCAGCAACGGGGCCGGGGGTTACAATGAGCAGTTCTTC
CDR3 protein: CASNGAGGYNEQFF

V gene: TRBV19
clone size: few
D gene: TRBD1
J gene: TRBJ2-7
CDR3 DNA: TGTGCCAGTAGTCCCGGACAGGGAAGTTACTACGAGCAGTACTTC
CDR3 protein: CASSPGQGSYYEQYF

V gene: TRBV5-1
clone size: many
D gene: TRBD2
J gene: TRBJ2-1
CDR3 DNA: TGCGCCAGCAGCTCACTAGCGGGGCTCTACAATGAGCAGTTCTTC
CDR3 protein: CASSSLAGLYNEQFF

V gene: TRBV19
clone size: .
D gene: .
J gene: TRBJ1-1
CDR3 DNA: TGTGCCAGTAGTATTGGGCAGAGCAGAGCTTTCTTT
CDR3 protein: CASSIGQSRAFF

V gene: TRBV10-1
clone size: many
D gene: .
J gene: TRBJ2-1
CDR3 DNA: TGCGCCAGCAGTGAACGGGCCTACAATGAGCAGTTCTTC
CDR3 protein: CASSERAYNEQFF

V gene: TRBV11-2
clone size: many
D gene: .
J gene: TRBJ2-5
CDR3 DNA: TGTGCCAGCAGCTTAGTCGGCGTCCAAGAGACCCAGTACTTC
CDR3 protein: CASSLVGVQETQYF

V gene: TRBV20-1
clone size: many
D gene: .
J gene: TRBJ2-2
CDR3 DNA: TGCAGTGCTACAGGGTTAGACACCGGGGAGCTGTTTTTT
CDR3 protein: CSATGLDTGELFF

V gene: TRBV5-1
clone size: many
D gene: TRBD1
J gene: TRBJ2-7
CDR3 DNA: TGCGCCAGCAGTAGGGAACAGGGGGATCTCGAGCAGTACTTC
CDR3 protein: CASSREQGDLEQYF

V gene: TRBV12-3/TRBV12-4
clone size: many
D gene: .
J gene: TRBJ2-7
CDR3 DNA: TGTGCCAGCAGTTATTATCGCGCAGGGTCGAACGAGCAGTACTTC
CDR3 protein: CASSYYRAGSNEQYF